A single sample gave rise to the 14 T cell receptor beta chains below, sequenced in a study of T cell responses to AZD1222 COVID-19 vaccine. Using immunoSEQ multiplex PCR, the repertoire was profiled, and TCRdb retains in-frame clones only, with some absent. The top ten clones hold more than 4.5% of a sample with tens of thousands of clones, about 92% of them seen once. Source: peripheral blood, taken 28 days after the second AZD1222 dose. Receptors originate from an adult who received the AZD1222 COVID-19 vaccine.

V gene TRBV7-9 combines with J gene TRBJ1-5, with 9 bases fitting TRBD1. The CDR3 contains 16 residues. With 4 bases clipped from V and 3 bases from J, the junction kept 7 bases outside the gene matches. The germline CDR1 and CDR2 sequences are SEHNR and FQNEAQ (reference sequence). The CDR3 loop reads CASSSGTGRPNQPQHF. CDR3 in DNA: TGTGCCAGCAGCTCCGGGACAGGGAGACCCAATCAGCCCCAGCATTTT.

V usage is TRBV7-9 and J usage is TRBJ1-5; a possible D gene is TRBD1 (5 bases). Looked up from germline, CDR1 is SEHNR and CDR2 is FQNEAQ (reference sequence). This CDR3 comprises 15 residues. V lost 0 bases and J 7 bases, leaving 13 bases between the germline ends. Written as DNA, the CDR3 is TGTGCCAGCAGCTTAGCGTCGGGGGTGGGACAGCCCCAGCATTTT. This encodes CASSLASGVGQPQHF.

CDR3 amino acids: CASSLAGGNEQFF. The CDR3, as DNA: TGTGCCAGCAGTCTAGCGGGAGGAAATGAGCAGTTCTTC. V is TRBV28 and J is TRBJ2-1; 11 bases line up with TRBD2. Trimming took 5 bases from V and 7 from J; bases not matched to a gene: 1. This CDR3 is built from 13 residues. CDR1 MDHEN and CDR2 SYDVKM come from the germline V gene.

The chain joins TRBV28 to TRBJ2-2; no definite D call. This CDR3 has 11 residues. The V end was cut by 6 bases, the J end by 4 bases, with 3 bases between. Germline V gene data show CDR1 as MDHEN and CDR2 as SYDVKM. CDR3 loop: CASRSTGELFF. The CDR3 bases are TGTGCCAGCAGATCCACCGGGGAGCTGTTTTTT.

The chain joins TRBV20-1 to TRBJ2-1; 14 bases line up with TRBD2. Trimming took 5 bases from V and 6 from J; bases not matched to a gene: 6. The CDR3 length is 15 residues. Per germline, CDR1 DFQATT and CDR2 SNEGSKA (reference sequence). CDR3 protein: CSAGAGTSGSNEQFF. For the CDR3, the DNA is TGCAGTGCTGGTGCGGGGACTAGCGGGAGCAATGAGCAGTTCTTC.

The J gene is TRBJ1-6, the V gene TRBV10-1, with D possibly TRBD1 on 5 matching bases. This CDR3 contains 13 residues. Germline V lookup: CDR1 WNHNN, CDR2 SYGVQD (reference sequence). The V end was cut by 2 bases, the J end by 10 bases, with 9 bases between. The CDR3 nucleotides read TGCGCCAGCAGTGAGAGGGGTAAATCACCCCTCCACTTT. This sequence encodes CASSERGKSPLHF.

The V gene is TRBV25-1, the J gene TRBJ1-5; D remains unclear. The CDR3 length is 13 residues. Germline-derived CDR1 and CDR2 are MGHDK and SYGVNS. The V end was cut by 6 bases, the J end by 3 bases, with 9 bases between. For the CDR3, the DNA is TGTGCCAGCAGGCAGGCTGACAATCAGCCCCAGCATTTT. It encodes CASRQADNQPQHF.

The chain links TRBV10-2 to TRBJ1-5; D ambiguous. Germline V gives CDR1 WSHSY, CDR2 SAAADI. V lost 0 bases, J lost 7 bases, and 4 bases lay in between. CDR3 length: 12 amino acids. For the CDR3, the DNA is TGCGCCAGCAGTGAGTCGGTACAGCCCCAGCATTTT. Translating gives CASSESVQPQHF.

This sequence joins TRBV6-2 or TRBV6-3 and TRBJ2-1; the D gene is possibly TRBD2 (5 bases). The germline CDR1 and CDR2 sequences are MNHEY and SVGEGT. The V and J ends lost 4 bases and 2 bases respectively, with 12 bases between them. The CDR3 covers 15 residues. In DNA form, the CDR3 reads TGTGCCAGCAGTTCACGGACTGGAGCCTACAATGAGCAGTTCTTC. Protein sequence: CASSSRTGAYNEQFF.

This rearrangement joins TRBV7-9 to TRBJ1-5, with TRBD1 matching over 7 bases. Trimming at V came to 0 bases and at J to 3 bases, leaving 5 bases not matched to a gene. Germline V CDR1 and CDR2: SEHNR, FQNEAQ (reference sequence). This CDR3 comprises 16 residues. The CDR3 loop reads CASSLARQGVNQPQHF. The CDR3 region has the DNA TGTGCCAGCAGCTTAGCCAGACAGGGCGTCAATCAGCCCCAGCATTTT.

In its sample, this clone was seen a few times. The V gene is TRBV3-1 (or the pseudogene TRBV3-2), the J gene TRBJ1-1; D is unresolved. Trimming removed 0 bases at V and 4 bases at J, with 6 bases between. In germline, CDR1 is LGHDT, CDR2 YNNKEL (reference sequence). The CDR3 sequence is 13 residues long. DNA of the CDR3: TGTGCCAGCAGCCAAGACGCGAGCACTGAAGCTTTCTTT. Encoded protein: CASSQDASTEAFF.

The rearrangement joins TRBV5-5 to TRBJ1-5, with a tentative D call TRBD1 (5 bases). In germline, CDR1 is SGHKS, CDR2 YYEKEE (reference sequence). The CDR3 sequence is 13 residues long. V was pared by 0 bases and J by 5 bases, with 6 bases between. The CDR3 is CASSLAGDQPQHF. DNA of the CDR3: TGTGCCAGCAGCTTGGCGGGGGATCAGCCCCAGCATTTT.

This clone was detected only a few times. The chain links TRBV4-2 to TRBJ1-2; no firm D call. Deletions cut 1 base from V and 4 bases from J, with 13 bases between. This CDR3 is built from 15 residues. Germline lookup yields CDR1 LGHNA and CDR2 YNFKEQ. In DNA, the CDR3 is TGTGCCAGCAGCCAAGTAAGCGGGTTCCTCTATGGCTACACCTTC. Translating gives CASSQVSGFLYGYTF.

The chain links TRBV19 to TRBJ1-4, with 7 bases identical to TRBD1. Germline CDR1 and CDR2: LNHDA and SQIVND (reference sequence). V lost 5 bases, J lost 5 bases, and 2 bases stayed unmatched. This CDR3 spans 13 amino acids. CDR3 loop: CASSGTVNEKLFF. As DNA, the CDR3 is TGTGCCAGTAGTGGGACAGTCAATGAAAAACTGTTTTTT.